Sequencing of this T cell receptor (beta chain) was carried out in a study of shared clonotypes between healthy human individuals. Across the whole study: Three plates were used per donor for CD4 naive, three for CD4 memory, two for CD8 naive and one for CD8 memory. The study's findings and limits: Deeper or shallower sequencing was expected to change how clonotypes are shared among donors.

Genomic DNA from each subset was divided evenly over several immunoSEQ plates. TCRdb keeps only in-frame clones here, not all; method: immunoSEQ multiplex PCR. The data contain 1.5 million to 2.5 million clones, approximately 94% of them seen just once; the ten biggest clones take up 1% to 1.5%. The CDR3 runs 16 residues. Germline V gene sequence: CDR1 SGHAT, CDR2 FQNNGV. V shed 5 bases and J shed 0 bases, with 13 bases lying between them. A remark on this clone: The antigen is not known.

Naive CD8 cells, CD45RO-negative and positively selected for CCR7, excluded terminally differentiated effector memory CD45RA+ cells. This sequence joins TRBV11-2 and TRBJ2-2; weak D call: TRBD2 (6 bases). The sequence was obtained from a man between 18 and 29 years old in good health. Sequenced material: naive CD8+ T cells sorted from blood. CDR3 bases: TGTGCCAGCAGCCTCGGGTGGGGGGCGAACACCGGGGAGCTGTTTTTT. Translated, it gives CASSLGWGANTGELFF.